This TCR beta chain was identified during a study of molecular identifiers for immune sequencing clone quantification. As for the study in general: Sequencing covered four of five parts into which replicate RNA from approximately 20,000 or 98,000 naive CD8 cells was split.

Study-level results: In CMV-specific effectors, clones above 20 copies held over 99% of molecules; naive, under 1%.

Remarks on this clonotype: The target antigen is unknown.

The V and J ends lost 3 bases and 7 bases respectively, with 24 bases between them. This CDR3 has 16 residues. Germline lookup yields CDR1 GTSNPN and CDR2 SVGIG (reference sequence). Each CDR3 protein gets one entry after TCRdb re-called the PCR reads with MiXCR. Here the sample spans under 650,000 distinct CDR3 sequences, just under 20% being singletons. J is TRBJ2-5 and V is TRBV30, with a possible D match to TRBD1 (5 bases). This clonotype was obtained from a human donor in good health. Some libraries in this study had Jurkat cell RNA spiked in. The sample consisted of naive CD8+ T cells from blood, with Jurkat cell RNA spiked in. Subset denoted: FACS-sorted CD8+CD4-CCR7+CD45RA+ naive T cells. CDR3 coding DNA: TGTGCCTGGAGCTCTTCAGCGTCTTTGTACAGGTGGACCCAGTACTTC. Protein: CAWSSSASLYRWTQYF.